The 14 T cell receptor beta chains given below trace back to one sample, sequenced in a study of T cell responses to AZD1222 COVID-19 vaccine (dated by TCRdb to about 2021). Receptors were amplified or captured by the immunoSEQ multiplex PCR assay. Held by TCRdb, this immuneACCESS table contains in-frame sequences only and omits some clones. Under half of the omission traces to an unresolved V gene where checked; the cause of the rest is unknown. For this sample the table gives 150,000 to 200,000 clones, of which approximately 90% were detected only once. Jointly, the top ten make up 2% to 3% of the sample. Per the publication, the time point label means: baseline before first vaccination. The sample in question was peripheral blood, obtained on day 0 of AZD1222 vaccination. The receptors here all came from an adult in good health.

The chain combines TRBV10-3 with TRBJ1-2; perhaps TRBD1 as D (5 bases). Germline V gene data show CDR1 as ENHRY and CDR2 as SYGVKD. The CDR3 is made up of 14 amino acids. V lost 6 bases to trimming and J lost 8 bases, with 19 bases between them. CDR3 bases: TGTGCCATCAGCGACCTCGGGGGGGAAGGAGGCTACACCTTC. Translating it yields CAISDLGGEGGYTF.

J is TRBJ1-5 and V is TRBV6-2 or TRBV6-3, with 8 positions matching TRBD1. This CDR3 spans 18 amino acids. The ends lost 0 bases at V and 0 bases at J; junction bases unmatched: 7. Germline V CDR1 and CDR2: MNHEY, SVGEGT. CDR3 amino acids: CASSYSDRAVNSNQPQHF. CDR3 bases: TGTGCCAGCAGTTACTCGGACAGGGCAGTTAATAGCAATCAGCCCCAGCATTTT.

The chain combines TRBV12-3 or TRBV12-4 with TRBJ1-1, with no clear D. CDR3 length equals 13 residues. Trimming cost V 6 bases and J 8 bases, with 16 bases left between them. In DNA, the CDR3 is TGTGCCAGCAGCCAAAGGGATACCATGGAAGCTTTCTTT. Protein product: CASSQRDTMEAFF.

This clone was observed once. The chain has TRBV5-1 and TRBJ2-7, with D perhaps given as TRBD1 or TRBD2 (5 bases each). The V gene lost 0 bases and the J gene lost 4 bases, with 11 bases spanning the gap. Germline V gene sequence: CDR1 SGHRS, CDR2 YFSETQ. The CDR3 loop spans 14 amino acids. The DNA for the CDR3 is TGCGCCAGCAGCTTGGCCCTTGGGACGTACGAGCAGTACTTC. It yields the protein CASSLALGTYEQYF.

The chain employs TRBV30 and TRBJ1-5; 10 bases are shared with TRBD1. Trimming took 1 base from V and 7 from J; bases not matched to a gene: 4. CDR1 is GTSNPN and CDR2 is SVGIG in the germline V gene (reference sequence). The CDR3 consists of 14 residues. The CDR3 DNA reads as TGTGCCTGGAGTGCGGGACAGGGGTACCAGCCCCAGCATTTT. Translating it yields CAWSAGQGYQPQHF.

The chain joins TRBV15 to TRBJ2-4; 7 bases fit TRBD1. The germline V gene encodes CDR1 LNHNV and CDR2 YYDKDF (reference sequence). V gave up 2 bases and J gave up 7 bases; unmatched junction bases: 8. The CDR3 extends over 15 amino acids. DNA for the CDR3: TGTGCCACCAGCAGAAGACAGGGATCGTTGAACATTCAGTACTTC. This gives the protein CATSRRQGSLNIQYF.

V and J are TRBV6-5 and TRBJ1-6, with D perhaps TRBD1 (5 bases). The germline V and J ends were trimmed by 7 bases and 11 bases, with 15 bases remaining between them. The CDR3 runs 13 residues. Germline CDR1 and CDR2: MNHEY and SVGAGI. The CDR3 DNA follows: TGTGCCAGCAATCACAGGCTGGGTGCACCCCTCCACTTT. Amino acids: CASNHRLGAPLHF.

V gene TRBV10-3 combines with J gene TRBJ2-2, with a possible D match to TRBD1 (6 bases). The CDR3 runs 16 residues. V gave up 2 bases and J gave up 1 base, with 11 bases separating them. Germline-derived CDR1 and CDR2 are ENHRY and SYGVKD. CDR3 nucleotides: TGTGCCATCAGTGAGGGGGGACACGTGAACACCGGGGAGCTGTTTTTT. Protein product: CAISEGGHVNTGELFF.

The gene calls are TRBV6-2 or TRBV6-3 and TRBJ2-7, with no clear D. This CDR3 spans 11 amino acids. Trimming removed 0 bases from V and 5 bases from J, with 2 bases in between. CDR1 MNHEY and CDR2 SVGEGT come from the germline V gene. This chain's CDR3 is CASSYSNEQYF. The CDR3 nucleotides are TGTGCCAGCAGTTACTCGAACGAGCAGTACTTC.

For this clone: Sequence at one end of the junction differs from germline and may be a read error. This chain joins TRBV12-3 or TRBV12-4 and TRBJ1-5; 7 bases agree with TRBD1. The CDR3 sequence is 11 residues long. CDR3 DNA: TGTGCCAGCAGGCTCGACAGGGTACCGTCTTTT. It codes for CASRLDRVPSF.

The rearrangement links TRBV6-5 to TRBJ1-1; the D is unclear. Per the germline V gene, CDR1 is MNHEY and CDR2 is SVGAGI. Trimming stripped 3 bases from V and 4 bases from J, with 9 bases between. There are 13 residues in the CDR3. The CDR3 protein is CASSYEEGTEAFF. CDR3 DNA: TGTGCCAGCAGTTATGAGGAGGGCACTGAAGCTTTCTTT.

The chain couples TRBV11-3 to TRBJ2-7; no clear D gene. V lost 1 base to trimming and J lost 6 bases, with 13 bases between them. The CDR3 is made up of 14 amino acids. CDR1 is SGHNT, CDR2 YENEEA, per germline. CDR3 coding DNA: TGTGCCAGCAGCTTAGTAGGCCCGCCCGGCGAGCAGTACTTC. Translating it yields CASSLVGPPGEQYF.

The rearrangement uses TRBV5-4 and TRBJ1-1; TRBD1 agrees at 7 bases. Unmatched junction bases numbered 10, after V lost 4 bases and J lost 1 base. The CDR3 length is 16 residues. Germline V gene sequence: CDR1 SGHNT, CDR2 YYREEE (reference sequence). The CDR3 spells CASSRNGDRENTEAFF. The CDR3 region has the DNA TGTGCCAGCAGCCGTAACGGCGACAGGGAGAACACTGAAGCTTTCTTT.

The table lists this clone with a count of one. V gene TRBV11-2 combines with J gene TRBJ2-7, with 7 bases aligning to TRBD1. This CDR3 region has 15 residues. The J segment lost 2 bases and the V segment lost 5 bases, leaving 9 bases of the junction unmatched. Germline V gene data show CDR1 as SGHAT and CDR2 as FQNNGV. The CDR3: CASSAADRPTYEQYF. CDR3 in DNA: TGTGCCAGCAGCGCCGCGGACAGGCCTACCTACGAGCAGTACTTC. Supplemented by reference TRBV11-2 and TRBJ2-7, the full variable domain reads EAGVAQSPRYKIIEKRQSVAFWCNPISGHATLYWYQQILGQGPKLLIQFQNNGVVDDSQLPKDRFSAERLKGVDSTLKIQPAKLEDSAVYLCASSAADRPTYEQYFGPGTRLTVT.